Listed below are T cell receptor beta chains from one sample, sequenced in a study of shared clonotypes between healthy human individuals. Using immunoSEQ multiplex PCR, the repertoire was profiled, and TCRdb retains in-frame clones only, with some absent. The table shows about 2 million clones, with about 94% occurring only once. The specimen was naive CD8+ T cells sorted from blood. All receptors derive from a man aged 18 to 30 in good health. CDR3s include the opening cysteine and the closing phenylalanine or tryptophan. D genes are given only for firm matches. Only some rows state a clone size, as once, few, many or a class for expanded clones.

CDR3 protein	CDR3 DNA	J gene	clone size	CDR3 length	V gene	D gene
CASSLDYEQYF	TGTGCCAGCAGCCTAGATTACGAGCAGTACTTC	TRBJ2-7	once	11	TRBV5-6	NA
CASSPPGTDNSPLHF	TGTGCCAGCAGCCCGCCCGGGACGGACAATTCACCCCTCCACTTT	TRBJ1-6	NA	15	TRBV5-6	NA
CASSHGLSYEQYF	TGTGCCAGCAGCCACGGGTTATCCTACGAGCAGTACTTC	TRBJ2-7	once	13	TRBV11-2	NA
CASTSGTGGGNEQFF	TGTGCCAGCACCTCCGGGACAGGGGGTGGGAATGAGCAGTTCTTC	TRBJ2-1	NA	15	TRBV7-8	TRBD1
CASSVGQGGRDTQYF	TGTGCCAGCAGTGTAGGACAGGGGGGAAGGGATACGCAGTATTTT	TRBJ2-3	NA	15	TRBV2	TRBD1
CASTLLAGAADTQYF	TGTGCCAGCACCTTACTAGCGGGAGCGGCAGATACGCAGTATTTT	TRBJ2-3	NA	15	TRBV9	TRBD2
CASSPGTGNTEAFF	TGTGCCAGTAGTCCCGGGACAGGGAACACTGAAGCTTTCTTT	TRBJ1-1	NA	14	TRBV19	TRBD1
CAWREGEPDTQYF	TGTGCCTGGAGAGAAGGGGAACCAGATACGCAGTATTTT	TRBJ2-3	NA	13	TRBV30	NA
CASSYEQGVTYGYTF	TGTGCCAGCAGTTACGAACAGGGGGTGACCTATGGCTACACCTTC	TRBJ1-2	NA	15	TRBV6-5	TRBD1
CASSGVEQYF	TGTGCCAGCAGTGGGGTTGAGCAGTACTTC	TRBJ2-7	NA	10	TRBV2	NA
CASSFGGSGNTIYF	TGTGCCAGCAGTTTCGGAGGATCTGGAAACACCATATATTTT	TRBJ1-3	NA	14	TRBV28	NA
CASSSPFAPEASTDTQYF	TGTGCCAGTAGTAGCCCCTTCGCCCCGGAGGCTAGCACAGATACGCAGTATTTT	TRBJ2-3	NA	18	TRBV19	NA
CASSPGTGGEQYF	TGTGCCAGCAGTCCCGGAACCGGTGGCGAGCAGTACTTC	TRBJ2-7	NA	13	TRBV27	NA
CASSLTASGIVEQYF	TGTGCCAGCAGTTTAACGGCTAGCGGGATAGTTGAGCAGTACTTC	TRBJ2-7	once	15	TRBV7-9	TRBD2
CASSLAGTSGRSTDTQYF	TGTGCCAGCAGCCTCGCCGGGACTAGCGGGAGAAGCACAGATACGCAGTATTTT	TRBJ2-3	NA	18	TRBV7-2	TRBD2
CASSLFVGATDTQYF	TGTGCCAGCAGTTTGTTCGTGGGCGCGACAGATACGCAGTATTTT	TRBJ2-3	NA	15	TRBV27	NA
CASSAGTAHNEQFF	TGTGCCAGTAGTGCAGGGACAGCTCACAATGAGCAGTTCTTC	TRBJ2-1	NA	14	TRBV19	TRBD1
CASSLGTAYEQYF	TGTGCCAGTAGTTTGGGCACCGCCTACGAGCAGTACTTC	TRBJ2-7	NA	13	TRBV19	NA
CASSSPGLGYEQYF	TGTGCCAGCAGTTCTCCCGGACTAGGCTACGAGCAGTACTTC	TRBJ2-7	NA	14	TRBV28	TRBD2
CASSWGRGTNYGYTF	TGCGCCAGCAGCTGGGGTAGGGGGACTAACTATGGCTACACCTTC	TRBJ1-2	NA	15	TRBV5-1	NA
CASSQIAAYNEQFF	TGCGCCAGCAGCCAAATAGCGGCCTACAATGAGCAGTTCTTC	TRBJ2-1	once	14	TRBV4-3	NA
CASSLVIRDNEQFF	TGTGCCAGCAGCTTGGTGATCAGGGACAATGAGCAGTTCTTC	TRBJ2-1	NA	14	TRBV5-8	NA
CASSSTPGTSGSYEQYF	TGTGCCAGCAGTTCTACTCCCGGGACTAGCGGGAGCTACGAGCAGTACTTC	TRBJ2-7	NA	17	TRBV7-2	TRBD2
CASGDRPSYEQYF	TGTGCCAGCGGAGACAGGCCCTCCTACGAGCAGTACTTC	TRBJ2-7	NA	13	TRBV11-2	NA
CASSASRGGLAGHQETQYF	TGTGCCAGCAGCGCCTCAAGGGGGGGACTAGCGGGTCACCAAGAGACCCAGTACTTC	TRBJ2-5	NA	19	TRBV9	TRBD2
CASGASQGREKLFF	TGTGCCAGCGGGGCGTCCCAAGGAAGGGAAAAACTGTTTTTT	TRBJ1-4	once	14	TRBV6-5	NA
CASSLKGASGANVLTF	TGTGCCAGCAGCTTGAAGGGGGCGTCGGGGGCCAACGTCCTGACTTTC	TRBJ2-6	NA	16	TRBV7-9	TRBD1
CASSIVGGAAADTQYF	TGTGCCAGTAGTATAGTTGGGGGCGCGGCCGCAGATACGCAGTATTTT	TRBJ2-3	NA	16	TRBV19	NA
CATGRGGPGAGTETQYF	TGTGCCACCGGACGGGGAGGCCCCGGGGCAGGGACAGAGACCCAGTACTTC	TRBJ2-5	NA	17	TRBV27	NA